These 7 T cell receptor beta chains share one sample of origin, sequenced in a study of T cell responses to AZD1222 COVID-19 vaccine (dated by TCRdb to about 2021). This sample's time point label indicates: about 28 days (+/-7) after the second vaccine dose. Library creation used the immunoSEQ multiplex PCR assay. Here the immuneACCESS table is served through TCRdb, limited to in-frame sequences with V and J called. Missing clones are a known gap in these copies; in checked studies unresolved V genes cover under half, and the rest lacks a known reason. This sample comprises 90,000 to 130,000 clones, less than 95% of them detected only once. Approximately 2.8% of the sample lies in the top ten. The sample consisted of peripheral blood, taken 28 days after the second AZD1222 dose. All receptors derive from an adult who received the AZD1222 COVID-19 vaccine.

This chain uses TRBV19 with TRBJ2-1, with a possible D match to TRBD2 (6 bases). The length of the CDR3 is 13 residues. The V end lost 7 bases, the J end lost 0 bases, and 7 bases lay between the germline ends. CDR1 LNHDA and CDR2 SQIVND come from the germline V gene (reference sequence). The CDR3 DNA reads as TGTGCCAGTAACGGGGGCTCCTACAATGAGCAGTTCTTC. This translates into CASNGGSYNEQFF.

This chain's CDR3 is CASSYNEVEKLFF. In DNA form, the CDR3 reads TGTGCCAGCAGTTACAACGAGGTCGAAAAACTGTTTTTT. This chain uses TRBV6-5 with TRBJ1-4; D not certain. Per the germline V gene, CDR1 is MNHEY and CDR2 is SVGAGI. The CDR3 sequence is 13 residues long. V lost 2 bases to trimming and J lost 8 bases, with 9 bases between them.

This chain connects TRBV28 to TRBJ2-7, with a possible D match to TRBD2 (6 bases). The germline V and J ends were trimmed by 5 bases and 1 base, with 12 bases remaining between them. The length of the CDR3 is 14 residues. In germline, CDR1 is MDHEN, CDR2 SYDVKM. The CDR3 region has the DNA TGTGCCAGCAGTACAAATCGGGAGTCCTACGAGCAGTACTTC. Its protein is CASSTNRESYEQYF.

This chain connects TRBV27 to TRBJ1-2; perhaps TRBD1 as D (6 bases). Germline loops: CDR1 MNHEY, CDR2 SMNVEV (reference sequence). Trimming cost V 5 bases and J 8 bases, with 21 bases left between them. The CDR3 extends over 15 amino acids. CDR3 bases: TGTGCCAGCAGTCTAACCCCCTTCAGGGGTATGGGCTACACCTTC. This encodes CASSLTPFRGMGYTF.

V usage is TRBV18 and J usage is TRBJ1-2; D not certain. The CDR3 consists of 15 residues. V was clipped by 1 base and J by 3 bases, with 12 bases between them. Germline CDR1 and CDR2: KGHSH and LQKENI. CDR3 in DNA: TGTGCCAGCTCACCACGGATCACGGACGACTATGGCTACACCTTC. As protein: CASSPRITDDYGYTF.

In DNA form, the CDR3 reads TGTGCCAGCAGTATTTCATGGGGGACGCAGTATTTT. Protein sequence: CASSISWGTQYF. This rearrangement joins TRBV12-3 or TRBV12-4 to TRBJ2-3; TRBD1 or TRBD2 may be the D gene (5 bases each). This CDR3 spans 12 amino acids. Trimming removed 5 bases at V and 9 bases at J, with 12 bases between.

V usage is TRBV6-6 and J usage is TRBJ2-5; D gene uncertain. This CDR3 is built from 15 residues. V was trimmed by 4 bases and J by 5 bases, leaving 17 bases between them. Per germline, CDR1 MNHNY and CDR2 SVGAGI (reference sequence). This CDR3 is CASSSAQRPGETQYF. CDR3 in DNA: TGTGCCAGCAGTTCGGCCCAACGCCCTGGGGAGACCCAGTACTTC.